This T cell receptor (beta chain) is drawn from a study of blood T cell repertoires in COVID-19. Study-level information: Material from acute and convalescent COVID-19 was sourced from the United States, Italy and Spain.

Authors' processing steps: The assay estimated nucleated cells by amplifying reference gene primers. Sequenced by immunoSEQ multiplex PCR; TCRdb stores in-frame clones only, minus some. Clone size and the V and J calls come from that table; the DNA yielded D and trimming. The sample contains approximately 240,000 clones, under 85% of which appear only once. This clone has only a few counts. The CDR3 has 14 amino acids. Germline CDR1 SGDLS, CDR2 YYNGEE. Trimming removed 2 bases at V and 7 bases at J, with 14 bases between. This sequence joins TRBV9 and TRBJ2-3; D is possibly TRBD2 (5 bases). The TCR sequence derives from a woman between 40 and 55 years old with active or convalescent COVID-19. Sequenced material: peripheral blood. CDR3 sequence (DNA): TGTGCCAGCAGCGTGGGCAGCCGGAGGAATACGCAGTATTTT. Its translation is CASSVGSRRNTQYF.